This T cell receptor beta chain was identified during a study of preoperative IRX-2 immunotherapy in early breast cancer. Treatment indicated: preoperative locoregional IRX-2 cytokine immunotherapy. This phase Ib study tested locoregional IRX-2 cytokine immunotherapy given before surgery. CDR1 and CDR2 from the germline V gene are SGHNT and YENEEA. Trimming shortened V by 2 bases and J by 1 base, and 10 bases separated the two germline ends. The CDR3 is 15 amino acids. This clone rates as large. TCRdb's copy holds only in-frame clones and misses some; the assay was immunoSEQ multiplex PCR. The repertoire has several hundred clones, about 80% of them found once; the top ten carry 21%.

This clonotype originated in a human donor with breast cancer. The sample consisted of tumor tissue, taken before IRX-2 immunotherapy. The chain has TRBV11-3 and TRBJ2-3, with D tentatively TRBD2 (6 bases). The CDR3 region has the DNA TGTGCCAGCAGCTTACAGCGGGTAGGCACAGATACGCAGTATTTT. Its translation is CASSLQRVGTDTQYF.